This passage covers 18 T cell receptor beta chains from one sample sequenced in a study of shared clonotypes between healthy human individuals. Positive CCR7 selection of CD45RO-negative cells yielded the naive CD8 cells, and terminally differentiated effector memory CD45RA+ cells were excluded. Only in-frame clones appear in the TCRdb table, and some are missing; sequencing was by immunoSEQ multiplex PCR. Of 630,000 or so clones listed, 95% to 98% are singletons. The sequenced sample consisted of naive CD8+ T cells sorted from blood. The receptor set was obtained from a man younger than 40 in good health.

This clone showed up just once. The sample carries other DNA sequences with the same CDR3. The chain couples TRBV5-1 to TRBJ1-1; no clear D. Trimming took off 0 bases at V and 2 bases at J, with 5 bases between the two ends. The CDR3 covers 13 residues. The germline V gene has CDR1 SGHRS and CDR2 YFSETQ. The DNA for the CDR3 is TGCGCCAGCAGCTTGGTTCTCAACACTGAAGCTTTCTTT. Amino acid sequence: CASSLVLNTEAFF. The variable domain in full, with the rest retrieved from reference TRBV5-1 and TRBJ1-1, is KAGVTQTPRYLIKTRGQQVTLSCSPISGHRSVSWYQQTPGQGLQFLFEYFSETQRNKGNFPGRFSGRQFSNSRSEMNVSTLELGDSALYLCASSLVLNTEAFFGQGTRLTVV.

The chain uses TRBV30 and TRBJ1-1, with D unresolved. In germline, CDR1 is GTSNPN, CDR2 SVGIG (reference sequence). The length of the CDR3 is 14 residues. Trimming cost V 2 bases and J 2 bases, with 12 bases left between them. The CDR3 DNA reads TGTGCCTGGAGTCCCACCCCTAGCAACACTGAAGCTTTCTTT. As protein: CAWSPTPSNTEAFF.

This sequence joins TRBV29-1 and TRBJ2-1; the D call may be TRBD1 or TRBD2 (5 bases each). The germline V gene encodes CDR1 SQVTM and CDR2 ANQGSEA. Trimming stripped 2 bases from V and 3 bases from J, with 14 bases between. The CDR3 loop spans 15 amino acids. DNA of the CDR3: TGCAGCGTTGAAAGGGTACAGGAGGACTACAATGAGCAGTTCTTC. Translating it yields CSVERVQEDYNEQFF.

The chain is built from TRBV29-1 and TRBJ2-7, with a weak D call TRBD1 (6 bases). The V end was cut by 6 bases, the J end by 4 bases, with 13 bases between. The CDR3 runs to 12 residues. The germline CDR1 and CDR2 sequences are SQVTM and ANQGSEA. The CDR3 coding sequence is TGCAGCGTCCGGGACATAAATTACGAGCAGTACTTC. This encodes CSVRDINYEQYF.

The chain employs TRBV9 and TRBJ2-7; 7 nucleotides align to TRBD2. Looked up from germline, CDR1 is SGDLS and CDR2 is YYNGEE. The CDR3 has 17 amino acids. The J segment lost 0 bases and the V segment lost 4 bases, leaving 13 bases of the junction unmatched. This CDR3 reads CASSPSRGGVDSYEQYF. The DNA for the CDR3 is TGTGCCAGCAGCCCCTCGCGGGGAGGGGTCGACTCCTACGAGCAGTACTTC.

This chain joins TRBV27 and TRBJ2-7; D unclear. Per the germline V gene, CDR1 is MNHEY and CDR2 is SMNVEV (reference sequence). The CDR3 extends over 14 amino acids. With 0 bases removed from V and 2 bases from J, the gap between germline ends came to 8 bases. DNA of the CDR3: TGTGCCAGCAGTTTATCGTACGGTACCTACGAGCAGTACTTC. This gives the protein CASSLSYGTYEQYF.

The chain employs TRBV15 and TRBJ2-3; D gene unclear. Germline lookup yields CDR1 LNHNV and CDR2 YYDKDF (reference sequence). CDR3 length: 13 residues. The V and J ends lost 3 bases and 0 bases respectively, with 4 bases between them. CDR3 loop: CATSRSSTDTQYF. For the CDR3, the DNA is TGTGCCACCAGCAGGTCTAGCACAGATACGCAGTATTTT.

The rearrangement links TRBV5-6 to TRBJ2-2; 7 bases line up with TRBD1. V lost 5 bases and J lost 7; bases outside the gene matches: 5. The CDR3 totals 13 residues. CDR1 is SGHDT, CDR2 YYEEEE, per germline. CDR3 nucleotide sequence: TGTGCCAGCAGGGAAGGGGGCGGCGGGGAGCTGTTTTTT. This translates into CASREGGGGELFF.

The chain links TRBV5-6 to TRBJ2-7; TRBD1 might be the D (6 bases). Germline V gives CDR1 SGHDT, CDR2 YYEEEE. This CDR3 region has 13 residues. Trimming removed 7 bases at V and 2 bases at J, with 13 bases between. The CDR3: CASAGTTPYEQYF. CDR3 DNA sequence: TGTGCCAGCGCCGGGACAACCCCCTACGAGCAGTACTTC.

CDR3 protein: CASSALAEAFF. CDR3 DNA: TGTGCCAGCAGCGCTCTGGCTGAAGCTTTCTTT. The V call is TRBV11-2, the J call TRBJ1-1; no clear D. The germline V gene has CDR1 SGHAT and CDR2 FQNNGV. The CDR3 is made up of 11 amino acids. Between the trimmed V and J ends, which lost 5 bases and 6 bases, there was a span of 7 bases.

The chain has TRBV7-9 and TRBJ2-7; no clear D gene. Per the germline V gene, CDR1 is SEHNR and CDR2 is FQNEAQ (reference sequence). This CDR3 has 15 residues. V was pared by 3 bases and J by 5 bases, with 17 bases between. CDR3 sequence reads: CASSLGSRVLHEQYF. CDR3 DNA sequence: TGTGCCAGCAGCTTGGGGTCACGGGTCCTCCACGAGCAGTACTTC.

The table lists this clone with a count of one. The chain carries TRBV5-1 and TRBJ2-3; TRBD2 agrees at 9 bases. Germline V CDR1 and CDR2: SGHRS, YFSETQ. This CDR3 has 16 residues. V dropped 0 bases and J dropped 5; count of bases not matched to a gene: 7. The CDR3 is CASSLVVAGVIDTQYF. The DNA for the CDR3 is TGCGCCAGCAGCTTGGTGGTAGCGGGAGTCATAGATACGCAGTATTTT.

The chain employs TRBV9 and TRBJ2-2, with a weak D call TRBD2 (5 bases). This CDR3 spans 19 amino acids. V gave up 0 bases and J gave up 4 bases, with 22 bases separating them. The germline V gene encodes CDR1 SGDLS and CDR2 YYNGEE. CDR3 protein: CASSVEVQERYLSTGELFF. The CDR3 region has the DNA TGTGCCAGCAGCGTAGAGGTACAAGAGCGGTATCTTTCCACCGGGGAGCTGTTTTTT. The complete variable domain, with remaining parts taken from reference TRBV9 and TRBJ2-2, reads DSGVTQTPKHLITATGQRVTLRCSPRSGDLSVYWYQQSLDQGLQFLIQYYNGEERAKGNILERFSAQQFPDLHSELNLSSLELGDSALYFCASSVEVQERYLSTGELFFGEGSRLTVL.

The CDR3 loop is CASSVAGRSNQPQHF. The CDR3 region has the DNA TGTGCCAGCAGCGTAGCGGGCAGAAGCAATCAGCCCCAGCATTTT. The gene calls are TRBV9 and TRBJ1-5; D remains unclear. V was shortened by 0 bases and J by 1 base, with 8 bases between the two germline ends. The CDR3 is made up of 15 amino acids. Per germline, CDR1 SGDLS and CDR2 YYNGEE. Combining the CDR3 with reference TRBV9 and TRBJ1-5 gives the whole variable domain DSGVTQTPKHLITATGQRVTLRCSPRSGDLSVYWYQQSLDQGLQFLIQYYNGEERAKGNILERFSAQQFPDLHSELNLSSLELGDSALYFCASSVAGRSNQPQHFGDGTRLSIL.

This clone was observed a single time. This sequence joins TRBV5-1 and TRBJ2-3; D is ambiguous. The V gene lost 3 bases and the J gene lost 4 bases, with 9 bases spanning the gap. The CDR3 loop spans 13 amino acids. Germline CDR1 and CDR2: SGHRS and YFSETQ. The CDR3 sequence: CASSSSLADTQYF. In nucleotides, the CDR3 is TGCGCCAGCAGCTCCTCCTTAGCAGATACGCAGTATTTT.

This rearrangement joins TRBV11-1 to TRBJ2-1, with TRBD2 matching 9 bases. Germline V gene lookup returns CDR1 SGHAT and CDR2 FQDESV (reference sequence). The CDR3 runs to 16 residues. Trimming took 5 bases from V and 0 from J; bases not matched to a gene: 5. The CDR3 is CASSPSGTSSYNEQFF. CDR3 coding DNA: TGTGCCAGCAGCCCTAGCGGGACAAGCTCCTACAATGAGCAGTTCTTC.

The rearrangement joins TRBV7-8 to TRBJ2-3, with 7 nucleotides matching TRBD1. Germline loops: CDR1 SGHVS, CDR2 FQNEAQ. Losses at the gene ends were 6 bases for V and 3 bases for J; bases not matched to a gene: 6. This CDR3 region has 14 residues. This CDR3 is CASRRQGWTDTQYF. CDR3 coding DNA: TGTGCCAGCAGGAGACAGGGTTGGACAGATACGCAGTATTTT.

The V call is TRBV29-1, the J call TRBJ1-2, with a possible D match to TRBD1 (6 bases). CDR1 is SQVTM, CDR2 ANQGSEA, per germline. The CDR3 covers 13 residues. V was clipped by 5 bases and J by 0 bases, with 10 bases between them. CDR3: CSVIQGTNYGYTF. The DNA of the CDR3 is TGCAGCGTTATTCAGGGGACTAACTATGGCTACACCTTC.